This record covers a single T cell receptor (beta chain). The target antigen is unknown. This sample stems from a study of shared clonotypes between healthy human individuals. Across the whole study: CD8 memory received one plate per donor, CD8 naive two, CD4 memory three and CD4 naive three.

Here immunoSEQ multiplex PCR was the method, and the copy in TCRdb shows in-frame clones only, minus some. The sample lists around 1.5 million clones, roughly 98% occurring once. Broader study findings: Naive subsets typically showed greater estimated richness than memory subsets. An anticipated effect of sequencing depth on clonotype sharing among donors was recognized.

The ends lost 0 bases at V and 8 bases at J; junction bases unmatched: 3. The CDR3 is made up of 15 amino acids. Germline V lookup: CDR1 MGHRA, CDR2 YSYEKL. The receptor comes from a man younger than 45 in good health. The sequenced sample was naive CD4+ T cells sorted from blood. Subset given: CD45RA+ positively selected. The rearrangement links TRBV4-1 to TRBJ2-1; 11 positions agree with TRBD2. CDR3: CASSQEVAGGDEQFF. The DNA of the CDR3 is TGCGCCAGCAGCCAAGAGGTAGCGGGAGGGGATGAGCAGTTCTTC.